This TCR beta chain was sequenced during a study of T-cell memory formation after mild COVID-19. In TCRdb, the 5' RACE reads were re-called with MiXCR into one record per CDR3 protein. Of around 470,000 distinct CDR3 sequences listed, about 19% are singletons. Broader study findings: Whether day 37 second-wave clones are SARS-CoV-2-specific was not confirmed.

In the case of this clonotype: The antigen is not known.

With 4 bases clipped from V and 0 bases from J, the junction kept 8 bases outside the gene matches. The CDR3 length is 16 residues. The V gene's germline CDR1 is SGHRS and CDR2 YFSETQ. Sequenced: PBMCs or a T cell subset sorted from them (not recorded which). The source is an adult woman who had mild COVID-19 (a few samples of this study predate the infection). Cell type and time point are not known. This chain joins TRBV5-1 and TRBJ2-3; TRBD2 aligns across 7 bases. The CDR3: CASSPWAGASTDTQYF. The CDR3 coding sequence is TGCGCCAGCAGCCCCTGGGCGGGAGCGAGCACAGATACGCAGTATTTT.